The 10 T cell receptor beta chains reported below all come from one sample, sequenced in a study of cytomegalovirus exposure and HLA in healthy donors. The data were produced by immunoSEQ multiplex PCR, yet TCRdb's version contains in-frame clones alone and is incomplete. The repertoire includes 56,000 or so clones, roughly 93% of them detected once, and 1.7% sits in the top ten. The sequenced material came from PBMCs. The receptor set was obtained from a woman between 18 and 30 years old in good health and CMV-seropositive.

The CDR3 DNA reads TGTGCCAGCAGTTACACAGGGGGCTGGGAACAGCCCCAGCATTTT. It encodes CASSYTGGWEQPQHF. The rearrangement uses TRBV6-6 and TRBJ1-5, with 9 bases fitting TRBD1. The germline V gene encodes CDR1 MNHNY and CDR2 SVGAGI (reference sequence). This CDR3 has 15 amino acids. The trim removed 2 bases at V and 7 bases at J, leaving 6 bases unmatched.

The chain employs TRBV15 and TRBJ1-1; no firm D call. CDR1 LNHNV and CDR2 YYDKDF come from the germline V gene (reference sequence). The CDR3 covers 15 residues. V was shortened by 0 bases and J by 6 bases, with 14 bases between the two germline ends. CDR3 region: CATSRDLRHFPEAFF. CDR3 DNA: TGTGCCACCAGCAGAGATTTGAGACATTTTCCTGAAGCTTTCTTT.

The rearrangement joins TRBV19 to TRBJ2-2; TRBD2 matches 8 bases. Germline V gene data show CDR1 as LNHDA and CDR2 as SQIVND (reference sequence). The CDR3 covers 15 residues. The ends lost 6 bases at V and 6 bases at J; junction bases unmatched: 9. CDR3 sequence reads: CASSHPGGGSGELFF. CDR3 nucleotide sequence: TGTGCCAGTAGCCATCCCGGGGGGGGGTCCGGGGAGCTGTTTTTT. The whole variable domain, filled in from reference TRBV19 and TRBJ2-2, reads DGGITQSPKYLFRKEGQNVTLSCEQNLNHDAMYWYRQDPGQGLRLIYYSQIVNDFQKGDIAEGYSVSREKKESFPLTVTSAQKNPTAFYLCASSHPGGGSGELFFGEGSRLTVL.

CDR3 nucleotide sequence: TGTGCCACCAGCAGAGAAAGCGGGGGGGCGAAAGATACGCAGTATTTT. Translated, it gives CATSRESGGAKDTQYF. The V call is TRBV15, the J call TRBJ2-3; 10 bases align to TRBD2. This CDR3 contains 16 residues. CDR1 and CDR2 from the germline V gene are LNHNV and YYDKDF (reference sequence). V was clipped by 0 bases and J by 5 bases; unmatched bases: 5.

The V and J genes are TRBV2 and TRBJ1-5; D call uncertain. The V gene lost 7 bases and the J gene lost 4 bases, with 17 bases spanning the gap. Per the germline V gene, CDR1 is SNHLY and CDR2 is FYNNEI. The CDR3 covers 15 residues. The CDR3 DNA sequence: TGTGCCAGCAAACAGAGGGAGGCCGTTAATCAGCCCCAGCATTTT. As protein: CASKQREAVNQPQHF.

The chain has TRBV27 and TRBJ2-7; D may be TRBD2 (6 bases). Germline CDR1 is MNHEY and CDR2 is SMNVEV (reference sequence). The CDR3 totals 15 residues. Trimming removed 3 bases at V and 4 bases at J, with 16 bases between. The CDR3 protein is CASSFGQTSQYEQYF. DNA of the CDR3: TGTGCCAGCAGTTTCGGGCAGACTAGTCAGTACGAGCAGTACTTC.

The chain couples TRBV28 to TRBJ1-2; TRBD1 matches 7 bases. Germline lookup yields CDR1 MDHEN and CDR2 SYDVKM. V dropped 4 bases and J dropped 7; count of bases not matched to a gene: 12. The CDR3 contains 15 residues. CDR3 DNA: TGTGCCAGCAGTTCTCCTCCCGACAGGGTTCCTGGCTACACCTTC. Translating gives CASSSPPDRVPGYTF.

V usage is TRBV7-8 and J usage is TRBJ2-5; 14 bases line up with TRBD2. The CDR3 length is 15 residues. V lost 3 bases and J lost 5; bases outside the gene matches: 2. Per germline, CDR1 SGHVS and CDR2 FQNEAQ. The CDR3 loop reads CASSLGLAGVETQYF. For the CDR3, the DNA is TGTGCCAGCAGCTTGGGACTAGCGGGGGTGGAGACCCAGTACTTC.

This rearrangement joins TRBV4-1 to TRBJ2-7; 8 bases fit TRBD1. The germline gives CDR1 MGHRA, CDR2 YSYEKL. The CDR3 loop spans 17 amino acids. V lost 0 bases, J lost 2 bases, and 9 bases stayed unmatched. The CDR3 DNA reads as TGCGCCAGCAGCCAAGATTTACGGGACAGGCCCACCTACGAGCAGTACTTC. This gives the protein CASSQDLRDRPTYEQYF.

The chain employs TRBV6-5 and TRBJ1-6; D gene unclear. CDR3 length: 14 amino acids. The V end was cut by 2 bases, the J end by 11 bases, with 13 bases between. Germline assignment: CDR1 MNHEY and CDR2 SVGAGI. CDR3 coding DNA: TGTGCCAGCAGTTACAACGGTCAGCTAGCACCCCTCCACTTT. Translation gives CASSYNGQLAPLHF.